A single T cell receptor beta chain is shown here with its context. There is no known antigen for this receptor. Per-nucleotide qualities are absent, and no much larger clonotype sits a single base away. This sample is drawn from a study of blood T cell repertoires in COVID-19 (dated by TCRdb to the early 2020s). Concerning the study at large: Samples covering the acute and convalescent phases of COVID-19 were provided by collaborators in the United States, Italy and Spain. The samples were drawn from two sources: the first 160 participants of the ongoing ImmuneRACE study, and 1,254 subjects contributed by 6 global collaborators. Nearly every sample came with metadata listing a de-identified subject ID, COVID-19 status, age in years and sex. Where available, HLA class I and class II types were obtained from metadata supplied by the sample provider rather than from assay-based typing. The material from the prospective study consisted of cDNA or gDNA derived from T cells, B-cell-depleted T cells, or PBMCs. Deeply sampled blood TCRbeta repertoires from subjects exposed to, actively infected with, or recovered from COVID-19 were included in the dataset. The repertoires were released in a freely available public database meant as a resource for research on the immune response to SARS-CoV-2.

In the prospective study, participants were roughly 18 to 95 years old, resided in about two dozen geographic areas of the United States, and were enrolled through a virtual design. To assign participants to cohorts, the prospective study relied on clinical history that participants themselves reported in a screening survey and a study questionnaire. Each participant in the prospective study had whole blood, serum and a nasopharyngeal or oropharyngeal swab collected by mobile phlebotomists. Additional blood draws and questionnaires over an approximately 2-month period could optionally be provided by prospective study participants. Before DNA extraction, blood samples from the prospective study were shipped at room temperature or frozen. CDR1 is given as SNHLY and CDR2 as FYNNEI, both from the germline V gene. Its CDR3 holds 14 amino acids, cysteine through phenylalanine. Only CDR3 DNA remains: 42 bases, in frame from the first base. V lost 4 bases and J lost 5 bases; the stretch between them is 11 bases long.

Here is what the overall study found, with its caveats: The quantity of clinical and demographic metadata differed by source and by participant and was supplied without curation.

The immunoSEQ Assay, a bias-controlled multiplex PCR, was used to amplify TCRbeta CDR3 regions from genomic DNA. Turning to the authors' computational methods: The number of nucleated cells in each sample was estimated from the amplification of reference gene primers within the assay. Sequence reads were collapsed and filtered to measure the absolute abundance of every unique TCRbeta CDR3 rearrangement. Productive Simpson clonality was computed per sample as the square root of Simpson's diversity index over productive rearrangements. In TCRdb, the immuneACCESS table is reduced to in-frame sequences with V and J assigned. These tables do not hold every clone; where another copy was compared, an unresolved V gene accounts for under half, and the others remain unexplained. V and J calls and clone size are copied from that table; D and trimming were computed from the DNA. Across this sample there are roughly 200,000 clones, with about 90% seen only once. The ten largest clones add up to approximately 4.3% of the sample.

This sequence was found in a woman aged 25 to 45 with acute COVID-19. Sequenced input: PBMCs or T cells enriched from blood (not recorded which). This sequence uses TRBV2 and TRBJ2-2, with an unclear D gene assignment. The CDR3 has the sequence CASSGHLMTGELFF. The DNA sequence is given as TGTGCCAGCAGTGGGCACCTGATGACCGGGGAGCTGTTTTTT.